This T cell receptor beta chain was profiled in a study of cytomegalovirus exposure and HLA in healthy donors. The PCR made use of 60 Vbeta and 13 Jbeta primers. TCRdb keeps only in-frame clones here, not all; method: immunoSEQ multiplex PCR. In the table there are approximately 100,000 clones, more than 70% of which are singletons. The CDR3 is 16 amino acids. V trimming: 2 bases; J trimming: 0 bases; junction bases outside the gene matches: 5. Germline V CDR1 and CDR2: SGHRS, YFSETQ. With regard to this clone: The antigen is undetermined.

Study-level points and caveats: Rarity marked most TCR sequences, yet some public TCRs occurred in many donors. Presence/absence analysis assumed near-uniform sequencing depth across donors. The investigators catalogued about 170 TCR beta chains as cytomegalovirus-associated.

The sequence was collected from a woman aged 40-49 years in good health and CMV-seronegative. The chain combines TRBV5-1 with TRBJ1-3; TRBD1 matches at 7 bases. Sequenced material: PBMCs. The CDR3 region has the DNA TGCGCCAGCAGCTTCGGCGGGACAGACTCTGGAAACACCATATATTTT. This encodes CASSFGGTDSGNTIYF.